This T cell receptor (beta chain) was retrieved from a study of T cell responses to AZD1222 COVID-19 vaccine. Sequencing was performed with immunoSEQ multiplex PCR; in TCRdb, only in-frame clones are kept and a portion is missing. The table records about 120,000 clones, 80% to 95% of them present only once. Concerning this clone: The antigen is undetermined.

V lost 8 bases to trimming and J lost 6 bases; unmatched junction nucleotides: 13. The germline gives CDR1 SGHTA, CDR2 FQGNSA. There are 17 residues in the CDR3. Regarding the study as a whole: Within unmutated variant regions lay the reported targets of nearly half of spike-specific TCRs. Most donors were white British and more were female, and clonal diversity was possibly underestimated. The peak T cell response came first, and repertoires were sampled only after it.

Sequenced material: peripheral blood, taken on day 0 of AZD1222 vaccination. V and J are TRBV7-2 and TRBJ2-2, with 12 bases matching TRBD1. The TCR comes from an adult in good health. CDR3 sequence: CASGTGGAGSVAGELFF. The CDR3, as DNA: TGTGCCAGCGGGACAGGGGGCGCGGGGTCAGTGGCCGGGGAGCTGTTTTTT.